This T cell receptor (beta chain) was retrieved from a study of T cell repertoires in cytomegalovirus infection. Study observations and caveats: Pooled public TCR beta family frequency picked out CMV carriers with the relevant HLA.

A single record per CDR3 protein comes from TCRdb applying MiXCR to the reads. The sample lists roughly 170,000 distinct CDR3 sequences; 20% to 25% were seen once. As regards this clonotype: Its antigen remains unknown.

The V gene end was trimmed by 6 bases and the J gene end by 5 bases; junction bases not matched to a gene: 10. Germline values: CDR1 MNHEY, CDR2 SVGAGI. The CDR3 is made up of 15 amino acids. The chain is built from TRBV6-5 and TRBJ2-1; 7 nucleotides match TRBD1. The clonotype comes from a human donor in good health (CMV status not recorded). Some clones in this sample may be carry-over from other donors' samples. Sequencing was performed on CD8+ T cells from cultured PBMCs, taken from culture after CMV antigen stimulation. The CDR3 DNA is TGTGCCAGCAGACGAGGGGGCACAAACCACAATGAGCAGTTCTTC. It is translated as CASRRGGTNHNEQFF.